The rows below give T cell receptor beta chains drawn from one sample of a study of T cell clusters in autoimmune cytopenias. TCRdb re-analyzed the multiplex PCR reads; it lists each CDR3 protein once, without DNA. Its listing shows 8,800 or so distinct CDR3 sequences. Material: peripheral blood. These receptors all come from a human donor with an autoimmune cytopenia or autoimmune hepatitis (not recorded which). Both conserved end residues are part of each CDR3. Clone size appears in some rows only: once, few, many, or a class for an expanded clone.

cdr3_aa: CAMDTGPYNEQFF
v_call: TRBV5-1
clone_size: .
j_call: TRBJ2-1

cdr3_aa: CASRTSGRTDTQYF
v_call: TRBV19
clone_size: medium-sized
j_call: TRBJ2-3

cdr3_aa: CASGRGGSRGELFF
v_call: TRBV7-3
clone_size: .
j_call: TRBJ2-2

cdr3_aa: CASLLAGEGTGELFF
v_call: TRBV5-4
clone_size: .
j_call: TRBJ2-2

cdr3_aa: CASSYGPNYGYTF
v_call: TRBV5-6
clone_size: medium-sized
j_call: TRBJ1-2

cdr3_aa: CASSLFEETQYF
v_call: TRBV6-6
clone_size: medium-sized
j_call: TRBJ2-5

cdr3_aa: CSATGSGADFNQPQHF
v_call: TRBV20-1
clone_size: .
j_call: TRBJ1-5

cdr3_aa: CASSLWGGARDTQYF
v_call: TRBV12-3/TRBV12-4
clone_size: medium-sized
j_call: TRBJ2-3

cdr3_aa: CASSLRATNSPLHF
v_call: TRBV11-2
clone_size: .
j_call: TRBJ1-6

cdr3_aa: CAISKETGSPLHF
v_call: TRBV10-3
clone_size: medium-sized
j_call: TRBJ1-6

cdr3_aa: CASSYNSGGQETQYF
v_call: TRBV27
clone_size: .
j_call: TRBJ2-5

cdr3_aa: CASSTRTSGSGANVLTF
v_call: TRBV18
clone_size: .
j_call: TRBJ2-6

cdr3_aa: CASSDPSSYNEQFF
v_call: TRBV6-4
clone_size: medium-sized
j_call: TRBJ2-1

cdr3_aa: CASSLDWANYGYTF
v_call: TRBV7-9
clone_size: medium-sized
j_call: TRBJ1-2

cdr3_aa: CASSYTGKDNEQFF
v_call: TRBV6-5
clone_size: medium-sized
j_call: TRBJ2-1

cdr3_aa: CASSPTRLPSTDTQYF
v_call: TRBV7-9
clone_size: .
j_call: TRBJ2-3

cdr3_aa: CASSPRPLAGVPLYNEQFF
v_call: TRBV6-1
clone_size: .
j_call: TRBJ2-1

cdr3_aa: CASKNRLNTEAFF
v_call: TRBV27
clone_size: .
j_call: TRBJ1-1

cdr3_aa: CASSEVEGAGELFF
v_call: TRBV5-4
clone_size: .
j_call: TRBJ2-2

cdr3_aa: CASSSGLAGKVVTGELFF
v_call: TRBV7-2
clone_size: .
j_call: TRBJ2-2

cdr3_aa: CASSPGTSGRSRNEQYF
v_call: TRBV5-4
clone_size: .
j_call: TRBJ2-7

cdr3_aa: CSAPGPEAHNEQFF
v_call: TRBV20-1
clone_size: .
j_call: TRBJ2-1

cdr3_aa: CASSLTDFYNEQFF
v_call: TRBV27
clone_size: medium-sized
j_call: TRBJ2-1

cdr3_aa: CASSGQGATDTQYF
v_call: TRBV5-1
clone_size: .
j_call: TRBJ2-3

cdr3_aa: CASSPPSGGQYTGELFF
v_call: TRBV18
clone_size: medium-sized
j_call: TRBJ2-2

cdr3_aa: CASSLQGTGSYEQYF
v_call: TRBV6-2/TRBV6-3
clone_size: medium-sized
j_call: TRBJ2-7

cdr3_aa: CASSPIQGSADTQYF
v_call: TRBV18
clone_size: .
j_call: TRBJ2-3

cdr3_aa: CASSLRTGLNTEAFF
v_call: TRBV27
clone_size: .
j_call: TRBJ1-1

cdr3_aa: CASSTWDPSSYEQYF
v_call: TRBV5-4
clone_size: medium-sized
j_call: TRBJ2-7

cdr3_aa: CSASPVFEQYF
v_call: TRBV20-1
clone_size: .
j_call: TRBJ2-7

cdr3_aa: CASSSPSSQFF
v_call: TRBV12-3/TRBV12-4
clone_size: medium-sized
j_call: TRBJ2-1

cdr3_aa: CASSEFRQGAETQYF
v_call: TRBV6-1
clone_size: .
j_call: TRBJ2-5

cdr3_aa: CSARIDRVGQPQHF
v_call: TRBV20-1
clone_size: .
j_call: TRBJ1-5

cdr3_aa: CASSQGRKLFF
v_call: TRBV14
clone_size: .
j_call: TRBJ1-4

cdr3_aa: CASSLASGTDTQYF
v_call: TRBV5-1
clone_size: medium-sized
j_call: TRBJ2-3

cdr3_aa: CASSRQANTEAFF
v_call: TRBV5-1
clone_size: .
j_call: TRBJ1-1

cdr3_aa: CASRESGGEGDTQYF
v_call: TRBV6-8
clone_size: .
j_call: TRBJ2-3

cdr3_aa: CASSPSTGKVGELFF
v_call: TRBV18
clone_size: medium-sized
j_call: TRBJ2-2

cdr3_aa: CSVARSGAQETQYF
v_call: TRBV29-1
clone_size: medium-sized
j_call: TRBJ2-5

cdr3_aa: CASSLDPGRETQYF
v_call: TRBV7-2
clone_size: .
j_call: TRBJ2-5

cdr3_aa: CASTRDSNQPQHF
v_call: TRBV18
clone_size: .
j_call: TRBJ1-5

cdr3_aa: CAWSAPGTRNSEQFF
v_call: TRBV30
clone_size: medium-sized
j_call: TRBJ2-1

cdr3_aa: CASSLYGRVSSPLHF
v_call: TRBV5-6
clone_size: .
j_call: TRBJ1-6

cdr3_aa: CASSYIGTGELFF
v_call: TRBV6-5
clone_size: medium-sized
j_call: TRBJ2-2

cdr3_aa: CASSSDEGGPYEQYF
v_call: TRBV7-2
clone_size: medium-sized
j_call: TRBJ2-7

cdr3_aa: CASSHRESSYEQYF
v_call: TRBV4-3
clone_size: .
j_call: TRBJ2-7

cdr3_aa: CASRLLGLAANEQFF
v_call: TRBV5-6
clone_size: .
j_call: TRBJ2-1

cdr3_aa: CASSPRDRVYGYTF
v_call: TRBV6-1
clone_size: medium-sized
j_call: TRBJ1-2

cdr3_aa: CASSLVLEDTQYF
v_call: TRBV5-1
clone_size: .
j_call: TRBJ2-3

cdr3_aa: CASSTGTGQETQYF
v_call: TRBV5-1
clone_size: medium-sized
j_call: TRBJ2-5

cdr3_aa: CASSLVLAGVPNEQFF
v_call: TRBV5-5
clone_size: medium-sized
j_call: TRBJ2-1

cdr3_aa: CAWSRDSYEQYF
v_call: TRBV30
clone_size: .
j_call: TRBJ2-7

cdr3_aa: CASSLVADSYSSGNTIYF
v_call: TRBV7-6
clone_size: medium-sized
j_call: TRBJ1-3

cdr3_aa: CASSLEGGPEAFF
v_call: TRBV5-1
clone_size: .
j_call: TRBJ1-1

cdr3_aa: CASSRDRTYNEQFF
v_call: TRBV21-1
clone_size: .
j_call: TRBJ2-1

cdr3_aa: CSERVGGFYEQYF
v_call: TRBV20-1
clone_size: .
j_call: TRBJ2-7

cdr3_aa: CASSLRTGRNTEAFF
v_call: TRBV5-6
clone_size: .
j_call: TRBJ1-1

cdr3_aa: CSVAGQNTEAFF
v_call: TRBV29-1
clone_size: medium-sized
j_call: TRBJ1-1

cdr3_aa: CASRPTATSQVEQFF
v_call: TRBV6-1
clone_size: medium-sized
j_call: TRBJ2-1

cdr3_aa: CAIRRHSSTDTQYF
v_call: TRBV10-3
clone_size: medium-sized
j_call: TRBJ2-3